The clone carrying this TCR beta chain showed up just a few times. Its antigen remains unknown. The CDR3 is 11 amino acids. Germline values: CDR1 DFQATT, CDR2 SNEGSKA (reference sequence). Trimming took 5 bases from V and 2 from J, leaving 6 bases between them. MiXCR, applied by TCRdb to the 5' RACE reads, yields one record per CDR3 protein. Counted here are hundreds of thousands of distinct CDR3 sequences, 13% occurring once; the ten biggest clones make up over 12%. The sample belongs to a study of T cells after yellow fever vaccination. Overall study findings and caveats: Once the booster was given, most primary-vaccination clones reappeared, at approximately 97% for CD4 and roughly 86% for CD8. Though weaker, the secondary response peaked faster, on day 5 versus 15. CD4 and CD8 compartments shared a small share of clonotypes, likely from convergent recombination. In FACS-sorted repertoires, abundant clonotypes from the bulk population could appear as contaminants.

The rearrangement links TRBV20-1 to TRBJ2-5; the D is unclear. This sample comprised PBMCs, obtained on the day of the yellow fever booster vaccination. This receptor was taken from a man in his thirties or forties who received the YFV17D yellow fever vaccine. In DNA, the CDR3 is TGCAGTGCTCAAGCACAAGAGACCCAGTACTTC. This codes for CSAQAQETQYF.